A few counts support the clone carrying this T cell receptor beta chain. No antigen is known for it. V was clipped by 6 bases and J by 5 bases; unmatched bases: 2. The V gene's germline CDR1 is DFQATT and CDR2 SNEGSKA (reference sequence). The CDR3 totals 12 residues. The sample is drawn from a study of response to subunit inactivated influenza vaccine. Study-level results: Each seasonal influenza vaccination recruits few new T cells, the authors suggested.

TCRdb re-analysed the RT-PCR reads in MiXCR, keeping a single row per CDR3 protein. The sample records around 710,000 distinct CDR3 sequences, roughly 14% being singletons. The V gene is TRBV20-1, the J gene TRBJ2-7; 12 bases map to TRBD1. The sample in question was PBMCs from blood, obtained 14 to 15 days before vaccination. This TCR was recovered from a man aged 50 or older who received an inactivated influenza vaccine. CDR3 in DNA: TGCAGTGCAGGGGACAGGGGGCACGAGCAGTACTTC. As protein: CSAGDRGHEQYF.